The 26 T cell receptor beta chains below all came from one sample that was sequenced in a study of CD8+CD57+ T cells in acquired aplastic anemia. It was genomic DNA that served as the template for profiling TCR beta VDJ and CDR3. MiXCR, applied by TCRdb to the reads, yields one record per CDR3 protein. This sample has over 150,000 distinct CDR3 sequences, with just over 50% found just once. The patients chosen for sequencing had shown expansion of CD8+CD57+ cells (detected by flow cytometry). The sequenced sample consisted of sorted CD4+, CD8+, or CD8+CD57+ T cells (not recorded which) from PBMCs. The receptors derive from a human donor with aplastic anemia.

The chain recombines TRBV7-2 with TRBJ2-5, with 9 bases that match TRBD1. This CDR3 has 12 residues. Germline CDR1 is SGHTA and CDR2 is FQGNSA. Trimming at V came to 5 bases and at J to 13 bases, leaving 8 bases not matched to a gene. For the CDR3, the DNA is TGTGCCAGCAGCGGAAGCGACAGGGGGTTGTACTTC. It is translated as CASSGSDRGLYF.

In this sample, this clonotype turned up a few times. The J gene is TRBJ1-6, the V gene TRBV24-1; tentative D call: TRBD1 (6 bases). CDR3 length: 13 amino acids. Trimming took off 4 bases at V and 8 bases at J, with 8 bases between the two ends. Per the germline V gene, CDR1 is KGHDR and CDR2 is SFDVKD. The CDR3 sequence is CATSENRDSPLHF. The CDR3, as DNA: TGTGCCACCAGTGAGAACAGGGATTCACCCCTCCACTTT.

The chain couples TRBV15 to TRBJ2-3; D is possibly TRBD1 (5 bases). The CDR3 is 13 amino acids. The germline V gene has CDR1 LNHNV and CDR2 YYDKDF (reference sequence). Deletions cut 5 bases from V and 2 bases from J, with 8 bases between. As DNA, the CDR3 is TGTGCCACCAGCCAACAGGACACAGATACGCAGTATTTT. This translates into CATSQQDTDTQYF.

The chain joins TRBV5-4 to TRBJ2-7; D remains ambiguous. The CDR3 runs 12 residues. CDR1 SGHNT and CDR2 YYREEE come from the germline V gene (reference sequence). V was trimmed by 1 base and J by 4 bases, leaving 6 bases between them. CDR3 sequence reads: CASSLPGYEQYF. CDR3 DNA: TGTGCCAGCAGCTTGCCCGGGTACGAGCAGTACTTC.

The gene calls are TRBV7-6 and TRBJ2-7; 8 bases map to TRBD1. J lost 5 bases, V lost 5 bases, and 5 bases had no gene match. The CDR3 is 13 residues long. Per the germline V gene, CDR1 is SGHVS and CDR2 is FNYEAQ. In nucleotides, the CDR3 is TGTGCCAGCAGCACCAGGGGGCTGAACGAGCAGTACTTC. Translated, it gives CASSTRGLNEQYF. Full variable domain (missing parts from reference TRBV7-6 and TRBJ2-7): GAGVSQSPRYKVTKRGQDVALRCDPISGHVSLYWYRQALGQGPEFLTYFNYEAQQDKSGLPNDRFSAERPEGSISTLTIQRTEQRDSAMYRCASSTRGLNEQYFGPGTRLTVT.

In its sample, this clonotype was seen a few times. The V and J genes are TRBV7-2 and TRBJ1-2; TRBD1 matches at 9 bases. The CDR3 is 12 residues long. In germline, CDR1 is SGHTA, CDR2 FQGNSA. Losses at the gene ends were 5 bases for V and 6 bases for J; bases not matched to a gene: 1. The CDR3 nucleotides read TGTGCCAGCAGCAGGACAGGGGATGGCTACACCTTC. It is translated as CASSRTGDGYTF.

The table lists this clonotype with many counts. The gene calls are TRBV29-1 and TRBJ2-7; D ambiguous. This CDR3 is built from 12 residues. Trimming pared 3 bases from V and 1 base from J, leaving 7 bases between. The germline V gene has CDR1 SQVTM and CDR2 ANQGSEA. The CDR3 sequence: CSVEVGSYEQYF. The CDR3 nucleotides are TGCAGCGTTGAGGTCGGGTCCTACGAGCAGTACTTC.

This clonotype was observed many times. The rearrangement links TRBV3-1 to TRBJ2-6; maybe TRBD1 (5 bases). This CDR3 has 18 amino acids. Germline V gene data show CDR1 as LGHDT and CDR2 as YNNKEL (reference sequence). V was cut by 2 bases and J by 0 bases, with 14 bases left in between. CDR3 sequence (DNA): TGTGCCAGCAGCCAACAGGGAAGTCCGATCTCTGGGGCCAACGTCCTGACTTTC. As protein: CASSQQGSPISGANVLTF.

This clonotype was recorded at least ten times. This chain uses TRBV13 with TRBJ2-1; D is possibly TRBD1 (6 bases). The V gene lost 1 base and the J gene lost 4 bases, with 14 bases spanning the gap. CDR3 length: 16 amino acids. CDR1 is PRHDT, CDR2 FYEKMQ, per germline (reference sequence). CDR3 loop: CASSLDWGRTYNEQFF. The CDR3, as DNA: TGTGCCAGCAGCTTAGACTGGGGGCGGACTTACAATGAGCAGTTCTTC.

This clonotype showed up just a few times. V usage is TRBV24-1 and J usage is TRBJ2-5; 9 bases fit TRBD1. CDR3 length: 14 amino acids. Per germline, CDR1 KGHDR and CDR2 SFDVKD. J lost 3 bases, V lost 3 bases, and 1 base had no gene match. The CDR3 sequence: CATSDRTGEETQYF. The CDR3 bases are TGTGCCACCAGTGATCGGACAGGGGAAGAGACCCAGTACTTC.

The chain employs TRBV20-1 and TRBJ1-1; 7 bases map to TRBD1. Germline V CDR1 and CDR2: DFQATT, SNEGSKA (reference sequence). The CDR3 has 14 amino acids. Losses at the gene ends were 5 bases for V and 3 bases for J; bases not matched to a gene: 9. CDR3 DNA: TGCAGTGCTGGTTGGACAGGCCAGGACACTGAAGCTTTCTTT. Its translation is CSAGWTGQDTEAFF.

The chain couples TRBV20-1 to TRBJ2-1; perhaps TRBD2 as D (7 bases). Trimming cost V 0 bases and J 6 bases, with 18 bases left between them. The V gene's germline CDR1 is DFQATT and CDR2 SNEGSKA (reference sequence). This CDR3 region has 16 residues. The CDR3 DNA reads TGCAGTGCTAGAGATCTTGCGGGGGCCGATCTCAATGAGCAGTTCTTC. Protein sequence: CSARDLAGADLNEQFF.

The rearrangement links TRBV7-8 to TRBJ1-3; 7 bases fit TRBD1. The trim removed 3 bases at V and 0 bases at J, leaving 2 bases unmatched. The V gene's germline CDR1 is SGHVS and CDR2 FQNEAQ. The CDR3 is 15 residues long. CDR3 nucleotide sequence: TGTGCCAGCAGCTTTGACAGGGTCTCTGGAAACACCATATATTTT. Its protein product is CASSFDRVSGNTIYF.

This rearrangement joins TRBV14 to TRBJ2-7; 7 nucleotides agree with TRBD2. V was clipped by 4 bases and J by 4 bases; unmatched bases: 4. CDR3 length equals 13 residues. CDR1 and CDR2 from the germline V gene are SGHDN and FVKESK. CDR3 region: CASSRGLPYEQYF. In DNA form, the CDR3 reads TGTGCCAGCAGCCGGGGACTACCATACGAGCAGTACTTC.

The chain employs TRBV12-3 or TRBV12-4 and TRBJ1-1, with D unclear. The CDR3 consists of 14 residues. V shed 4 bases and J shed 6 bases, with 15 bases lying between them. The CDR3 loop is CASSYSSSTSEAFF. The CDR3 DNA reads as TGTGCCAGCAGTTACTCGAGTAGTACATCTGAAGCTTTCTTT.

The chain links TRBV6-1 to TRBJ1-4, with a tentative D call TRBD1 (6 bases). The CDR3 totals 14 residues. Germline-derived CDR1 and CDR2 are MNHNS and SASEGT. Trimming took 10 bases from V and 2 from J, leaving 14 bases between them. The CDR3 sequence is CATAGGGTNEKLFF. The CDR3 DNA is TGTGCCACCGCGGGGGGGGGCACTAATGAAAAACTGTTTTTT.

The chain employs TRBV7-6 and TRBJ2-1; maybe TRBD1 (6 bases). V dropped 3 bases and J dropped 0 bases, with 12 bases sitting between them. The CDR3 runs 16 residues. Germline CDR1 reads SGHVS; CDR2 reads FNYEAQ. The CDR3 coding sequence is TGTGCCAGCAGCTTGTCCCCGGACAGCTCCTACAATGAGCAGTTCTTC. Residues: CASSLSPDSSYNEQFF.

This chain connects TRBV19 to TRBJ1-4; D perhaps matches TRBD1 (5 bases). Looked up from germline, CDR1 is LNHDA and CDR2 is SQIVND (reference sequence). The CDR3 has 14 residues. Trimming removed 3 bases from V and 8 bases from J, with 13 bases in between. CDR3 sequence (DNA): TGTGCCAGTAGTATCGGCCAGGGCGACGAAAAACTGTTTTTT. This translates into CASSIGQGDEKLFF. Combining the CDR3 with reference TRBV19 and TRBJ1-4 gives the whole variable domain DGGITQSPKYLFRKEGQNVTLSCEQNLNHDAMYWYRQDPGQGLRLIYYSQIVNDFQKGDIAEGYSVSREKKESFPLTVTSAQKNPTAFYLCASSIGQGDEKLFFGSGTQLSVL.

The gene calls are TRBV25-1 and TRBJ2-5; the D gene is possibly TRBD1 (5 bases). The V end was cut by 3 bases, the J end by 12 bases, with 11 bases between. Per the germline V gene, CDR1 is MGHDK and CDR2 is SYGVNS. This CDR3 is 11 amino acids long. Written as DNA, the CDR3 is TGTGCCAGCAGTGATCGGGCAGGGAAGTACTTC. Protein: CASSDRAGKYF. Combining the CDR3 with reference TRBV25-1 and TRBJ2-5 gives the whole variable domain EADIYQTPRYLVIGTGKKITLECSQTMGHDKMYWYQQDPGMELHLIHYSYGVNSTEKGDLSSESTVSRIRTEHFPLTLESARPSHTSQYLCASSDRAGKYFGPGTRLLVL.

In its sample, this clonotype was seen many times. The chain recombines TRBV5-8 with TRBJ2-7; weak D call: TRBD1 (6 bases). This CDR3 is 15 amino acids long. Germline CDR1 is SGHTS and CDR2 is YDEGEE. Trimming pared 3 bases from V and 3 bases from J, leaving 16 bases between. DNA for the CDR3: TGTGCCAGCAGCTCCCTCGGACAGCAGGTCTACGAGCAGTACTTC. It specifies CASSSLGQQVYEQYF.

The chain recombines TRBV6-5 with TRBJ1-6, with unresolved D. The CDR3 has 16 amino acids. Germline V lookup: CDR1 MNHEY, CDR2 SVGAGI. V was cut by 0 bases and J by 10 bases, with 16 bases left in between. The CDR3 loop reads CASSYSFRILDSPLHF. The CDR3 coding sequence is TGTGCCAGCAGTTACTCGTTTCGGATTCTGGACTCACCCCTCCACTTT.

J is TRBJ2-5 and V is TRBV20-1; 9 nucleotides align to TRBD2. Germline V CDR1 and CDR2: DFQATT, SNEGSKA (reference sequence). Trimming removed 1 base from V and 4 bases from J; junction bases left unmatched: 1. The CDR3 is 13 residues long. CDR3 coding DNA: TGCAGTGCTAGAGTACTAGCGGGAGAGACCCAGTACTTC. Amino acid sequence: CSARVLAGETQYF.

This chain connects TRBV7-7 to TRBJ2-5; TRBD1 matches at 9 bases. Germline CDR1 reads SSHAT; CDR2 reads FNYEAQ (reference sequence). Trimming took 5 bases from V and 5 from J; bases not matched to a gene: 3. This CDR3 comprises 13 residues. The CDR3 bases are TGTGCCAGCAGCCCGGACAGGGGCGAGACCCAGTACTTC. Translating gives CASSPDRGETQYF.

The rearrangement links TRBV25-1 to TRBJ2-1; 12 nucleotides align to TRBD2. CDR3 length: 17 amino acids. CDR1 is MGHDK, CDR2 SYGVNS, per germline. V lost 3 bases, J lost 6 bases, and 9 bases stayed unmatched. The CDR3: CASSDPSGRAQGNEQFF. CDR3 bases: TGTGCCAGCAGTGACCCTAGCGGGAGGGCCCAGGGCAATGAGCAGTTCTTC.

This clonotype showed up many times. The V call is TRBV11-2, the J call TRBJ2-7; D assignment may be TRBD1 or TRBD2 (6 bases each). Germline assignment: CDR1 SGHAT and CDR2 FQNNGV. This CDR3 contains 14 residues. Trimming took off 3 bases at V and 5 bases at J, with 14 bases between the two ends. CDR3 in amino acids: CASSFRGRLNEQYF. The CDR3 nucleotides read TGTGCCAGCAGCTTCCGGGGGCGCCTAAACGAGCAGTACTTC.

This clonotype was detected only a few times. This chain links TRBV5-1 with TRBJ1-2, with 9 bases fitting TRBD1. The V segment lost 6 bases and the J segment 7 bases; nucleotides outside the gene matches: 7. The germline V gene encodes CDR1 SGHRS and CDR2 YFSETQ. This CDR3 is 13 amino acids long. DNA for the CDR3: TGCGCCAGCAACCCACAGGGGGCGGGTGGCTACACCTTC. Translated: CASNPQGAGGYTF.